These 8 T cell receptor beta chains share one sample of origin, sequenced in a study of blood T cell repertoires in COVID-19. The table came from immunoSEQ multiplex PCR; TCRdb's copy has only in-frame clones and leaves some out. The data show 350,000 to 450,000 clones, nearly 90% seen once. Sequencing used PBMCs or T cells enriched from blood (not recorded which). These receptor sequences come from a woman in her 30s who had recovered from COVID-19.

V is TRBV7-6 and J is TRBJ1-1, with TRBD1 matching over 8 bases. Germline V lookup: CDR1 SGHVS, CDR2 FNYEAQ. CDR3 length equals 17 residues. J lost 0 bases, V lost 5 bases, and 11 bases had no gene match. CDR3 loop: CASSPGQGNKMNTEAFF. The CDR3 coding sequence is TGTGCCAGCAGCCCAGGACAGGGCAATAAGATGAACACTGAAGCTTTCTTT. Filled out from reference TRBV7-6 and TRBJ1-1, the complete variable domain reads GAGVSQSPRYKVTKRGQDVALRCDPISGHVSLYWYRQALGQGPEFLTYFNYEAQQDKSGLPNDRFSAERPEGSISTLTIQRTEQRDSAMYRCASSPGQGNKMNTEAFFGQGTRLTVV.

The CDR3 sequence is CASSAQGPSYEQYF. DNA for the CDR3: TGTGCCAGCAGTGCACAGGGACCCTCCTACGAGCAGTACTTC. V gene TRBV2 combines with J gene TRBJ2-7; D is possibly TRBD1 (6 bases). The V end was cut by 4 bases, the J end by 0 bases, with 10 bases between. From germline, CDR1 is SNHLY and CDR2 FYNNEI. This CDR3 comprises 14 residues.

V is TRBV19 and J is TRBJ1-4; 8 bases match TRBD1. The CDR3 spans 17 residues. Trimming at V came to 6 bases and at J to 10 bases, leaving 19 bases not matched to a gene. Germline CDR1 is LNHDA and CDR2 is SQIVND (reference sequence). CDR3 region: CASRPDGTVGGTGKLFF. The CDR3 DNA reads as TGTGCCAGTAGACCAGACGGGACTGTAGGAGGGACAGGAAAACTGTTTTTT.

This chain links TRBV4-2 with TRBJ1-1; D not certain. Trimming took off 0 bases at V and 3 bases at J, with 17 bases between the two ends. The CDR3 covers 17 residues. CDR1 is LGHNA, CDR2 YNFKEQ, per germline. This CDR3 reads CASSQDDGSPRDTEAFF. The CDR3 bases are TGTGCCAGCAGCCAAGATGACGGTTCCCCCCGGGACACTGAAGCTTTCTTT.

A note on this clone: Other DNA sequences in the same sample also yield this CDR3. The genes are TRBV12-3 or TRBV12-4 and TRBJ1-1; no clear D. V was pared by 5 bases and J by 1 base, with 5 bases between. The length of the CDR3 is 12 residues. The CDR3 loop is CASSPGNTEAFF. The CDR3 region has the DNA TGTGCCAGCAGTCCCGGGAACACTGAAGCTTTCTTT.

The sample holds one count of this clone. This chain connects TRBV6-1 to TRBJ1-1; D remains ambiguous. The CDR3 has 18 residues. V shed 1 base and J shed 0 bases, with 18 bases lying between them. Germline V CDR1 and CDR2: MNHNS, SASEGT. CDR3 residues: CASSEGVPGVAMNTEAFF. CDR3 DNA: TGTGCCAGCAGTGAAGGGGTCCCCGGGGTAGCCATGAACACTGAAGCTTTCTTT.

The rearrangement uses TRBV5-1 and TRBJ1-2; D call uncertain. Germline V gene lookup returns CDR1 SGHRS and CDR2 YFSETQ. The CDR3 runs 14 residues. With 0 bases removed from V and 5 bases from J, the gap between germline ends came to 11 bases. CDR3 region: CASSLGAQQYGYTF. CDR3 in DNA: TGCGCCAGCAGCTTGGGGGCTCAGCAATATGGCTACACCTTC. The full variable domain, its missing parts supplied by reference TRBV5-1 and TRBJ1-2, is KAGVTQTPRYLIKTRGQQVTLSCSPISGHRSVSWYQQTPGQGLQFLFEYFSETQRNKGNFPGRFSGRQFSNSRSEMNVSTLELGDSALYLCASSLGAQQYGYTFGSGTRLTVV.

A remark on this clone: Other nucleotide sequences in the sample specify the same CDR3. The chain links TRBV5-1 to TRBJ2-6; D may be TRBD2 (5 bases). V lost 4 bases, J lost 0 bases, and 8 bases lay in between. CDR1 SGHRS and CDR2 YFSETQ come from the germline V gene. The CDR3 has 15 amino acids. CDR3 sequence: CASSPGGSGANVLTF. In DNA form, the CDR3 reads TGCGCCAGCAGCCCCGGAGGCTCTGGGGCCAACGTCCTGACTTTC.